This T cell receptor (beta chain) was captured in a study of blood T cell repertoires in COVID-19. Turning to the study itself: Donors in the United States, Italy and Spain gave samples during acute or convalescent COVID-19. T cells, B-cell-depleted T cells, or PBMCs provided the cDNA or gDNA that served as material.

Germline loops: CDR1 SEHNR, CDR2 FQNEAQ (reference sequence). The CDR3 covers 13 residues. V lost 5 bases and J 10 bases, leaving 15 bases between the germline ends. Source study methods: Quantification of nucleated cells was approximated via reference gene primer amplification. The method was immunoSEQ multiplex PCR; TCRdb's version includes in-frame clones alone and lacks a portion of them. V and J calls and clone size are copied from that table; D and trimming were computed from the DNA. The sample includes 85,000 to 90,000 clones, roughly 89% of them seen just once. A few counts support this clone.

The clonotype originates from a woman older than 75 with active COVID-19. The chain couples TRBV7-9 to TRBJ2-1; no clear D gene. Sequenced sample: peripheral blood. The CDR3: CASSPPGFSEQFF. The CDR3 coding sequence is TGTGCCAGCAGCCCTCCCGGTTTTAGCGAGCAGTTCTTC.